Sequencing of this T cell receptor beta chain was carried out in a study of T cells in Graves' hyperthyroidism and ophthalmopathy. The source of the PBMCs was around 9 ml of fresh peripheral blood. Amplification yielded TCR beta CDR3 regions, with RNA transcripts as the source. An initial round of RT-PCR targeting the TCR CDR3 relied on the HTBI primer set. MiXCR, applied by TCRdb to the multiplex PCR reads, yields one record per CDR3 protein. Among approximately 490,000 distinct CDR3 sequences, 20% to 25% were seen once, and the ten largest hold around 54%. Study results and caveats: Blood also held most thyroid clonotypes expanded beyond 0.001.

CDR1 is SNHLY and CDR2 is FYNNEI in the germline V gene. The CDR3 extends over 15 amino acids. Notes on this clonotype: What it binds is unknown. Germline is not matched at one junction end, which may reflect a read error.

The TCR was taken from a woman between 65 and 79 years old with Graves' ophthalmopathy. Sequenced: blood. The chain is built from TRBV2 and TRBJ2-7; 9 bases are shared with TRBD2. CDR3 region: CASRLAGPTQGEQYF. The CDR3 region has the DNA TGTGCCAGCAGGCTAGCGGGACCGACTCAGGGCGAGCAATACTTC.